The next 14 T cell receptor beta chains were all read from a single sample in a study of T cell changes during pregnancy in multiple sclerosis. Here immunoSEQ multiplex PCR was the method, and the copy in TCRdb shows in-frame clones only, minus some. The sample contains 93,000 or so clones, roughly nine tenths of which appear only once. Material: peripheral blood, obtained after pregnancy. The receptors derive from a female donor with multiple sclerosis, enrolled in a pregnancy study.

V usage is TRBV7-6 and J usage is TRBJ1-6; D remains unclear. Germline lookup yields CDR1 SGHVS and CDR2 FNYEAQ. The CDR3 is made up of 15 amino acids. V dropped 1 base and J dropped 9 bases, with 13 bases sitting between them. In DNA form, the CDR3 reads TGTGCCAGCAGCTTAGGTAGCAGCCTGGGTTCACCCCTCCACTTT. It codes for CASSLGSSLGSPLHF.

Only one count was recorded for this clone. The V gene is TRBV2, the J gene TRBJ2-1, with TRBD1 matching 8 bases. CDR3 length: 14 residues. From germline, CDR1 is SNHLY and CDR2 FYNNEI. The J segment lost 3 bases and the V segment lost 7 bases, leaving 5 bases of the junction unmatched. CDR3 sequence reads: CASNRDRSYNEQFF. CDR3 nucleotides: TGTGCCAGCAACCGGGACAGGAGCTACAATGAGCAGTTCTTC.

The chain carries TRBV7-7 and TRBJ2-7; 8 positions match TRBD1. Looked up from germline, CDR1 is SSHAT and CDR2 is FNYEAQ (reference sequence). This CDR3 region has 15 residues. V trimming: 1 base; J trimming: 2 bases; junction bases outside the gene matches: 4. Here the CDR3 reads CASSLGGTGTYEQYF. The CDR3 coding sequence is TGTGCCAGCAGCTTAGGGGGGACAGGTACCTACGAGCAGTACTTC. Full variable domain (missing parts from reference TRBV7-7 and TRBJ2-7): GAGVSQSPRYKVTKRGQDVTLRCDPISSHATLYWYQQALGQGPEFLTYFNYEAQPDKSGLPSDRFSAERPEGSISTLTIQRTEQRDSAMYRCASSLGGTGTYEQYFGPGTRLTVT.

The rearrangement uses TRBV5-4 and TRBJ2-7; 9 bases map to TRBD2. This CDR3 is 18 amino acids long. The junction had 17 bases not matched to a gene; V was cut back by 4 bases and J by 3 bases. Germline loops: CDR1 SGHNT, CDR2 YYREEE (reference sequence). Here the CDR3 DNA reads TGTGCCAGCAGCCTGGGGTATGAAGCGGGGGGTTATAGCTACGAGCAGTACTTC. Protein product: CASSLGYEAGGYSYEQYF.

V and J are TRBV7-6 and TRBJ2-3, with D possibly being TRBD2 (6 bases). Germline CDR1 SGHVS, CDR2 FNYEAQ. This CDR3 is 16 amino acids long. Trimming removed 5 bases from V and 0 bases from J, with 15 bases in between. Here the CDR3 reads CASSEFSGPSTDTQYF. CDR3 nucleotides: TGTGCCAGCAGCGAGTTTAGCGGCCCTAGCACAGATACGCAGTATTTT.

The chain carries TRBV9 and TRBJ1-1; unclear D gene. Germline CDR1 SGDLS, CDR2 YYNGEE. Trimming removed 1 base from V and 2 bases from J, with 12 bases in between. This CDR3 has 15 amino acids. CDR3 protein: CASSVNPSLNTEAFF. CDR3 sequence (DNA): TGTGCCAGCAGCGTAAATCCTTCCTTAAACACTGAAGCTTTCTTT.

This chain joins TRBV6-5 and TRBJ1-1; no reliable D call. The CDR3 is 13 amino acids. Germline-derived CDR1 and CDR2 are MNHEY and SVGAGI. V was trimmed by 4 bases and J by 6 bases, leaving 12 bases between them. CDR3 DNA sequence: TGTGCCAGCAGTTTCAGCGGCCATCCTGAAGCTTTCTTT. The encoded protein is CASSFSGHPEAFF.

CDR3 in DNA: TGTGCCAGCTCACCCACAGGGGGGGATCAGCCCCAGCATTTT. Protein: CASSPTGGDQPQHF. The chain couples TRBV18 to TRBJ1-5; TRBD1 agrees at 8 bases. CDR3 length: 14 amino acids. J gave up 5 bases and V 3 bases, and 3 bases lay outside the gene matches. Germline assignment: CDR1 KGHSH and CDR2 LQKENI.

The CDR3 here is CASSPGVGPGHEQFF. The CDR3 nucleotides read TGTGCCAGCAGCCCGGGAGTAGGGCCCGGGCATGAGCAGTTCTTC. The V gene is TRBV9, the J gene TRBJ2-1; tentative D call: TRBD2 (6 bases). Between the trimmed V and J ends, which lost 4 bases and 8 bases, there was a span of 19 bases. This CDR3 has 15 amino acids. The germline gives CDR1 SGDLS, CDR2 YYNGEE.

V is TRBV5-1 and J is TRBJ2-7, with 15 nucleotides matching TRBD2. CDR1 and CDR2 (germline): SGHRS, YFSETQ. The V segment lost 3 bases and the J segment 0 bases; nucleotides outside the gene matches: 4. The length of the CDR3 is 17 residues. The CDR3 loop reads CASSSGLAGGSSYEQYF. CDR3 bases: TGCGCCAGCAGCTCGGGACTAGCGGGAGGCAGCTCCTACGAGCAGTACTTC.

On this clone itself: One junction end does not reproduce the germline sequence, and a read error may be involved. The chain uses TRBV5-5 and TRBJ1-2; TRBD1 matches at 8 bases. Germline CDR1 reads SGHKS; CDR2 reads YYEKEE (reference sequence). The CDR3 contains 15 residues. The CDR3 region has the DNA TGTGCCAGCAGATTGGAAACAGGGGGACACTATGGCTACACCTTC. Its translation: CASRLETGGHYGYTF.

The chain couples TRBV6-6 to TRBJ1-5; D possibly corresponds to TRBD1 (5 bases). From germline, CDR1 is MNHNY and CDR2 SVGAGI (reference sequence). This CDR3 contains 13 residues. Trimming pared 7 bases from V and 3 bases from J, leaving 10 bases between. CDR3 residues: CASTRRANQPQHF. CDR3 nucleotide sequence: TGTGCCAGCACTCGCAGGGCCAATCAGCCCCAGCATTTT.

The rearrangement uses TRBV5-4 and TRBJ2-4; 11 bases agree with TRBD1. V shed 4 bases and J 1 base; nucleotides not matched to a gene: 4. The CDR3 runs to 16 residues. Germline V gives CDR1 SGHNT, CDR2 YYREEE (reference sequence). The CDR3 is CASSVGQGAAKNIQYF. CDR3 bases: TGTGCCAGCAGCGTAGGACAGGGGGCGGCCAAAAACATTCAGTACTTC.

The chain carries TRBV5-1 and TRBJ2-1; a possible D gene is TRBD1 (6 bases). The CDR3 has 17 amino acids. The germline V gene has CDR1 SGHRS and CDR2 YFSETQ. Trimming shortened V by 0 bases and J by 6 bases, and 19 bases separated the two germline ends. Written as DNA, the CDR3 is TGCGCCAGCAGCTTGGTGGGCAGGGGTTCCGTTGGCAATGAGCAGTTCTTC. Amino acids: CASSLVGRGSVGNEQFF.